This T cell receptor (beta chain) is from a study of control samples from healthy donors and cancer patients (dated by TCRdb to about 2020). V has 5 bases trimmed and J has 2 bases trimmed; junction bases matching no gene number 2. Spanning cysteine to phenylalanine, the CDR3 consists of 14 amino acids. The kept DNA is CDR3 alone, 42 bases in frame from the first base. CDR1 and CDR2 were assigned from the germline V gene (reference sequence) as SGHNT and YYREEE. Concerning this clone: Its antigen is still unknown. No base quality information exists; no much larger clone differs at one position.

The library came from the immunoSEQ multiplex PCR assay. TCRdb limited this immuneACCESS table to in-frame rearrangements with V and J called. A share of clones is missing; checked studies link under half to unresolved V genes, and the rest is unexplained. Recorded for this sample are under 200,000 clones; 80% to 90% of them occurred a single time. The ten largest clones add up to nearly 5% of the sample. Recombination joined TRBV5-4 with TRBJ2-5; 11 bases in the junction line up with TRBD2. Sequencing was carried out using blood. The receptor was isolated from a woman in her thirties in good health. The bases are TGTGCCAGCAGTAGCGGGGGGGGGCAAGAGACCCAGTACTTC. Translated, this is CASSSGGGQETQYF.